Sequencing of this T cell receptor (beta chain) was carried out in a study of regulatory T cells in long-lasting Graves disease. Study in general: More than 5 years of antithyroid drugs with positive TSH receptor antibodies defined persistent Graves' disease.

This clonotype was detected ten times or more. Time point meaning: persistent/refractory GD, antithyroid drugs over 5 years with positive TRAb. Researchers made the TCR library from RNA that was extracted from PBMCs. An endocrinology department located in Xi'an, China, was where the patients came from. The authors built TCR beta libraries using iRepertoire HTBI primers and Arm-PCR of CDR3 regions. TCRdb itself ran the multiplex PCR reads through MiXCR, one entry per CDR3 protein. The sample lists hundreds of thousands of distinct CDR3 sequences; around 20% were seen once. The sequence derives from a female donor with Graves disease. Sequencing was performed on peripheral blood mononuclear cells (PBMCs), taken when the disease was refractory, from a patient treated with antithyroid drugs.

The CDR3 is CASKKPGLASYEQYF. The CDR3 DNA is TGTGCCAGCAAGAAACCGGGACTAGCTTCCTACGAGCAGTACTTC. The chain uses TRBV6-1 and TRBJ2-7; 9 nucleotides agree with TRBD2. CDR3 length: 15 residues. V was pared by 7 bases and J by 1 base, with 8 bases of the junction left unmatched. Germline CDR1 is MNHNS and CDR2 is SASEGT.